This TCR beta chain was sequenced for a study of cytomegalovirus exposure and HLA in healthy donors. The PCR ran on 60 Vbeta and 13 Jbeta primers. TCRdb's table, derived via immunoSEQ multiplex PCR, lists solely in-frame clones and lacks some. Here the sample spans 100,000 to 120,000 clones, 67% being singletons. This clone was recorded a few times. The germline V gene has CDR1 SEHNR and CDR2 FQNEAQ (reference sequence). The length of the CDR3 is 14 residues. J gave up 5 bases and V 5 bases, and 5 bases lay outside the gene matches. V usage is TRBV7-9 and J usage is TRBJ1-5; TRBD1 agrees at 8 bases. The TCR was taken from a man aged 18 to 29 in good health and CMV-seropositive. The sample comprised PBMCs. The CDR3 DNA follows: TGTGCCAGCAGCGAGGGACAGGTCTATCAGCCCCAGCATTTT. Amino acids: CASSEGQVYQPQHF.